This T cell receptor (beta chain) was observed in a study of T cell responses to AZD1222 COVID-19 vaccine. Study-wide context: The analysis combined second doses at about 4 or about 12 weeks.

The sample holds one count of this clone. This table comes from immunoSEQ multiplex PCR, and its TCRdb copy is limited to in-frame clones, with some not included. This table holds 98,000 or so clones, 89% found once. The starting material was peripheral blood, obtained on day 0 of AZD1222 vaccination. The receptor was isolated from an adult in good health.

The chain's CDR3 is CASSRGTRPITYGYTF. The CDR3 DNA follows: TGTGCCAGTAGTCGGGGGACAAGACCAATTACCTATGGCTACACCTTC. V usage is TRBV19 and J usage is TRBJ1-2, with D maybe TRBD1 (6 bases). V was trimmed by 5 bases and J by 4 bases, leaving 20 bases between them. The CDR3 covers 16 residues. CDR1 and CDR2 (germline): LNHDA, SQIVND (reference sequence).